This T cell receptor beta chain was retrieved from a study of CD8 T cells in ankylosing spondylitis. Study results and limitations: Typical of ankylosing spondylitis blood, it appeared, was a TCR beta motif of several highly homologous variants.

TCRdb re-called the 5' RACE reads with MiXCR, one entry per CDR3 protein. The sample includes roughly 240,000 distinct CDR3 sequences, approximately 7.6% seen only once; the top ten take about 5%. This CDR3 region has 16 residues. Germline V gene data show CDR1 as SGHVS and CDR2 as FQNEAQ. J gave up 7 bases and V 5 bases, and 11 bases lay outside the gene matches. The table lists this clonotype with many counts. No antigen is known for it. The material sequenced was blood, either unsorted or a sorted T cell fraction (not recorded which). V is TRBV7-8 and J is TRBJ2-3, with 11 bases that match TRBD2. This receptor was taken from a female donor with ankylosing spondylitis or in good health (not recorded which). This CDR3 is CASSPGTSGALNTQYF. In DNA, the CDR3 is TGTGCCAGCAGCCCCGGGACTAGCGGAGCTTTGAATACGCAGTATTTT.